This T cell receptor beta chain was recorded in a study of shared clonotypes between healthy human individuals. CDR3 length equals 15 residues. Germline CDR1 and CDR2: ENHRY and SYGVKD. V lost 0 bases and J lost 3, with 8 bases in between. Of note for this clone: As yet, its antigen is unknown.

Study-level results: All-four-donor shared clonotypes had higher generation probabilities than non-shared clonotypes did.

Sequenced by immunoSEQ multiplex PCR; TCRdb stores in-frame clones only, minus some. The sample yields approximately 500,000 clones, roughly 95% seen once. The chain is built from TRBV10-3 and TRBJ1-4; D is unresolved. The sample consisted of naive CD4+ T cells sorted from blood. Subset here: CD45RA+ positively selected. The receptor comes from a woman between 25 and 40 years old in good health. The CDR3 sequence is CAISESGRSNEKLFF. The DNA for the CDR3 is TGTGCCATCAGTGAGTCGGGCAGATCTAATGAAAAACTGTTTTTT.